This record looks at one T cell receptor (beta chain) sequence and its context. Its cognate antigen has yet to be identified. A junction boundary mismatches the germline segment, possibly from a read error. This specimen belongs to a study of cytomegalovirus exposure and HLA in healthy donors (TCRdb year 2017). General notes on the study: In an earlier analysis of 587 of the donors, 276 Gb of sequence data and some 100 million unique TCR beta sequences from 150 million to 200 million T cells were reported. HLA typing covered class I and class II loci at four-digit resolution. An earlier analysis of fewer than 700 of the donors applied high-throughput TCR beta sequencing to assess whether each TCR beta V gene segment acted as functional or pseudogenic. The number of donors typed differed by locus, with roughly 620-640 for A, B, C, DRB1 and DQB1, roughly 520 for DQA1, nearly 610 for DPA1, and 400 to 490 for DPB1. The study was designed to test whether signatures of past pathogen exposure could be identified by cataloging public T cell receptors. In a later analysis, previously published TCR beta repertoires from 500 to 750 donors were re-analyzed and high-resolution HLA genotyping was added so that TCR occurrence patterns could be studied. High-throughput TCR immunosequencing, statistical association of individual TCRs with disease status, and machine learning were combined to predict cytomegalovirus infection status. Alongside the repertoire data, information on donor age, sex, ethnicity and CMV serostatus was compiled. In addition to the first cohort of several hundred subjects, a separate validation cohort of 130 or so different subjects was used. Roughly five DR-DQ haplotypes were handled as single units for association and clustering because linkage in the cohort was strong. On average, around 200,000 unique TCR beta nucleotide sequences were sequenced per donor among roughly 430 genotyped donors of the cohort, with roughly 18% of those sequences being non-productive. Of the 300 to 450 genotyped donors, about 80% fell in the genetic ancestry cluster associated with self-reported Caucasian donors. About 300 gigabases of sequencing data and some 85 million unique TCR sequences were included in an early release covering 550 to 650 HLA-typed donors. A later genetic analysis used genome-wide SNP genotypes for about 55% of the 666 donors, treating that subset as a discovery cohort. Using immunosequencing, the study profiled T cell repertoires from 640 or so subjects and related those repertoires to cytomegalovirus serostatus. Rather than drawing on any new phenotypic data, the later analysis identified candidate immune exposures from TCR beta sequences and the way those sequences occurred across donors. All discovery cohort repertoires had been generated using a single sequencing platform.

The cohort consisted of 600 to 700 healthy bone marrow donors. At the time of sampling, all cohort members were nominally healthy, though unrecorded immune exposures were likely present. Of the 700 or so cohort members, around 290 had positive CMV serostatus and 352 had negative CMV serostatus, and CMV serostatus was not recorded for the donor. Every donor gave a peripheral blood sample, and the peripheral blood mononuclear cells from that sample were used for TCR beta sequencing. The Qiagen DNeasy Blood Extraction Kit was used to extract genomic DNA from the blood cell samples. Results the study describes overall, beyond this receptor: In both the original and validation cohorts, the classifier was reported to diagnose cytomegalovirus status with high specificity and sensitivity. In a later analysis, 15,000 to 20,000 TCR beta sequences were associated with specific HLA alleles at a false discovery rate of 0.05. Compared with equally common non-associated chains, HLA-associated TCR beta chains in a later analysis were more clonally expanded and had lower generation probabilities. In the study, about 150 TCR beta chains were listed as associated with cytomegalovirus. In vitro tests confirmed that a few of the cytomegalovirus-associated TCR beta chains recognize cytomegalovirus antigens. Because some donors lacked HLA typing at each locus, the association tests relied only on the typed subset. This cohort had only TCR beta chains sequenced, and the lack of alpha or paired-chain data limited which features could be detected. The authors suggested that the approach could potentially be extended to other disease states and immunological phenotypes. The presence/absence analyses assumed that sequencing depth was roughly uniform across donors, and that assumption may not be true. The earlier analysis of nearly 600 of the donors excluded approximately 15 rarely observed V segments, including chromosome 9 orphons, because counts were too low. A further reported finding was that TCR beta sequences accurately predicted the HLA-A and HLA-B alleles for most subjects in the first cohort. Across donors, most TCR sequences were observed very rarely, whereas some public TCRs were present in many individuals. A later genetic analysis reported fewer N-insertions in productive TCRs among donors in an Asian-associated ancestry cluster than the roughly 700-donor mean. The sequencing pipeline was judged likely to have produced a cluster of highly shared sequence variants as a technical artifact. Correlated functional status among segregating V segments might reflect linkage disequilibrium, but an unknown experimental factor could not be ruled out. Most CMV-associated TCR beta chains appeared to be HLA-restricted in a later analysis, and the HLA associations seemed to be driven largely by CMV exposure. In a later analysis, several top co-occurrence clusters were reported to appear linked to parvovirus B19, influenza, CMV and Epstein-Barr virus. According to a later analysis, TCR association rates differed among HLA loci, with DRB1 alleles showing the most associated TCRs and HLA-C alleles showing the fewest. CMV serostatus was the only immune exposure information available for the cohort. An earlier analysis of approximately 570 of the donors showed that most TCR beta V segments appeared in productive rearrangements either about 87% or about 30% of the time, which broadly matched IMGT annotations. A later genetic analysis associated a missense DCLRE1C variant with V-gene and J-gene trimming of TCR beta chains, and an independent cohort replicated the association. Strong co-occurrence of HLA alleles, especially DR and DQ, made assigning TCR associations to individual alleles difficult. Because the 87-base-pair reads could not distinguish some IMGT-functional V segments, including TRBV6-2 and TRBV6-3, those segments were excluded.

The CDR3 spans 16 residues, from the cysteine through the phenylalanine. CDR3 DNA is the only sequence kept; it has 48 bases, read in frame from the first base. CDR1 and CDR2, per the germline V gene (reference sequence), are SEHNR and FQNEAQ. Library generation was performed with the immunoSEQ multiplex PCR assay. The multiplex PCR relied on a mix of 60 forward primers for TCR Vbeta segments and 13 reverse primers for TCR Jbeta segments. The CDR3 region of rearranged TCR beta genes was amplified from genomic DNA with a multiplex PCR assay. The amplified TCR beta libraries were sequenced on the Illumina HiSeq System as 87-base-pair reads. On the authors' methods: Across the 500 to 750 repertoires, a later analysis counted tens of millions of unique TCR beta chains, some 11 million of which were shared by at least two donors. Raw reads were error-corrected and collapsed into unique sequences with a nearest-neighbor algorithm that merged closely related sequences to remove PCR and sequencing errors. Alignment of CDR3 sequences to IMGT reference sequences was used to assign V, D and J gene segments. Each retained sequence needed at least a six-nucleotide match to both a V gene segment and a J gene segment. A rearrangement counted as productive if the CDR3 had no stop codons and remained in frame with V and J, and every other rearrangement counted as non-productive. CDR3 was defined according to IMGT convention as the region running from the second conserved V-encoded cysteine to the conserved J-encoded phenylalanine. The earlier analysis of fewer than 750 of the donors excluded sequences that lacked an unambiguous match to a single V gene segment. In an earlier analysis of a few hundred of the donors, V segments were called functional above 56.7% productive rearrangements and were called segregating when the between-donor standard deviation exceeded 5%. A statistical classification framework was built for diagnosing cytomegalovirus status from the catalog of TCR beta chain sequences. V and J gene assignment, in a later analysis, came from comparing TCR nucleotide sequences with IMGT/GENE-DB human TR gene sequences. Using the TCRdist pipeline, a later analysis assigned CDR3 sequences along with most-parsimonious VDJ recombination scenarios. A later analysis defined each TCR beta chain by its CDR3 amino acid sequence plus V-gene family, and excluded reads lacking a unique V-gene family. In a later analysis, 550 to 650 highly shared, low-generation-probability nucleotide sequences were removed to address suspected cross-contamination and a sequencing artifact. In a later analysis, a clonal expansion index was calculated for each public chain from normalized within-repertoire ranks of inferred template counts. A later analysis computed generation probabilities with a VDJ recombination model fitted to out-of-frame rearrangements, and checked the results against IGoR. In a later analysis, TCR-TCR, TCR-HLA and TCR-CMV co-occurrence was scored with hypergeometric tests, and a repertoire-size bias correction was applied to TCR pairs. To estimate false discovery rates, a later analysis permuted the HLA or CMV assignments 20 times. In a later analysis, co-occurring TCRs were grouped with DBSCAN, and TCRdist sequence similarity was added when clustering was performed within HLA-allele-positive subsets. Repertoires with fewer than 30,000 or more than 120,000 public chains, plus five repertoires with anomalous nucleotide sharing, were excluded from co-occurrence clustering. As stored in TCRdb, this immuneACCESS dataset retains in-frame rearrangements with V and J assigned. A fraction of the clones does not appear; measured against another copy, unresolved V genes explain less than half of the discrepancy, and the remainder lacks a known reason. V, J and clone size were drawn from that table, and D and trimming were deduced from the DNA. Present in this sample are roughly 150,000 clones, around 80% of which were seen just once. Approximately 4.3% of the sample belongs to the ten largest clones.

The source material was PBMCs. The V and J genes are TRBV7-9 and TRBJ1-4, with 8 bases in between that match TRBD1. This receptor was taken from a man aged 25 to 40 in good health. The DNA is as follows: TGTTCCAGCAGCTCCCGACAGGGGACAACTAATGAAAAACTGTTTTTT. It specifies CSSSSRQGTTNEKLFF.